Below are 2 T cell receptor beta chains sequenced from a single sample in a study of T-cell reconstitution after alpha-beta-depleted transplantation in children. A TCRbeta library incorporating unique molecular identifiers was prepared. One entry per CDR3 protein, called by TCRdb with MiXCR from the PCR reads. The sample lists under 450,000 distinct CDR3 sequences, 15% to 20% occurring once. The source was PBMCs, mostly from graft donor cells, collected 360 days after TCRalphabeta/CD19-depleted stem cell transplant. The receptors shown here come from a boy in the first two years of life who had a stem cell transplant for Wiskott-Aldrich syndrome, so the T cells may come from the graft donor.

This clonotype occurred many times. CDR3 bases: TGTGCCAGCAGTTTGGTCAGTTGGGGTTCCACAGATACGCAGTATTTT. As protein: CASSLVSWGSTDTQYF. The chain has TRBV12-3 or TRBV12-4 and TRBJ2-3; D uncertain. The CDR3 sequence is 16 residues long. Trimming took 3 bases from V and 2 from J, leaving 15 bases between them.

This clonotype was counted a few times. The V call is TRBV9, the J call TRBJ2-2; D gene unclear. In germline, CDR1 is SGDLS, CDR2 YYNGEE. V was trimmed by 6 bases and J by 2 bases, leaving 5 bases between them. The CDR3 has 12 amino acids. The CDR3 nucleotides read TGTGCCAGCACCCAAAACACCGGGGAGCTGTTTTTT. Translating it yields CASTQNTGELFF.